One sample yielded the 11 T cell receptor beta chains listed below, sequenced in a study of spatial heterogeneity in lung cancer. Time point: sample taken at primary tumor resection. Whole RNA was taken from tumor, nontumor lung or frozen PBMC; it was then sequenced unsorted. One entry per CDR3 protein, called by TCRdb with MiXCR from the 5' RACE reads. The sample includes 30,000 or so distinct CDR3 sequences, about 8.8% of them seen just once. The sample here was PBMCs, taken at surgery. All receptors come from a female donor with early-stage non-small cell lung cancer.

Only a few counts were recorded for this clonotype. The CDR3 region is CAIRGADTEAFF. The CDR3 region has the DNA TGTGCCATCAGGGGCGCGGACACTGAAGCTTTCTTT. This sequence joins TRBV10-3 and TRBJ1-1; D uncertain. The germline V gene has CDR1 ENHRY and CDR2 SYGVKD. The CDR3 extends over 12 amino acids. With 6 bases removed from V and 3 bases from J, the gap between germline ends came to 8 bases.

This clonotype was detected ten times or more. The V and J genes are TRBV7-8 and TRBJ2-2; D not certain. CDR1 and CDR2 (germline): SGHVS, FQNEAQ. The V gene lost 5 bases and the J gene lost 4 bases, with 8 bases spanning the gap. The CDR3 loop spans 13 amino acids. CDR3 sequence: CASSATLTGELFF. The CDR3 bases are TGTGCCAGCAGCGCAACCCTCACCGGGGAGCTGTTTTTT.

Many counts were recorded for this clonotype. This chain connects TRBV5-1 to TRBJ2-7; D possibly corresponds to TRBD1 (6 bases). The length of the CDR3 is 14 residues. CDR1 and CDR2 from the germline V gene are SGHRS and YFSETQ. V was cut by 4 bases and J by 2 bases, with 13 bases left in between. The CDR3 DNA follows: TGCGCCAGCAGCCAAGGACAGACGACCTACGAGCAGTACTTC. Translation gives CASSQGQTTYEQYF. The full variable domain, its missing parts supplied by reference TRBV5-1 and TRBJ2-7, is KAGVTQTPRYLIKTRGQQVTLSCSPISGHRSVSWYQQTPGQGLQFLFEYFSETQRNKGNFPGRFSGRQFSNSRSEMNVSTLELGDSALYLCASSQGQTTYEQYFGPGTRLTVT.

This clonotype showed up many times. This chain links TRBV14 with TRBJ2-7, with D tentatively TRBD1 (6 bases). The germline CDR1 and CDR2 sequences are SGHDN and FVKESK. The CDR3 spans 13 residues. V was pared by 5 bases and J by 6 bases, with 14 bases between. The CDR3 is CASSFNTGTEQYF. The DNA for the CDR3 is TGTGCCAGCAGCTTCAATACAGGGACCGAGCAGTACTTC.

The CDR3 protein is CSVSWTATAEKLFF. The CDR3 DNA reads as TGCAGCGTTTCATGGACCGCAACGGCCGAAAAACTGTTTTTT. This sequence joins TRBV29-1 and TRBJ1-4; D gene uncertain. Germline CDR1 SQVTM, CDR2 ANQGSEA. The CDR3 length is 14 residues. The ends were cut back, 5 bases at V and 8 bases at J, with 18 bases in the middle.

The V gene is TRBV20-1, the J gene TRBJ1-2; 11 bases map to TRBD1. The CDR3 runs 15 residues. Germline lookup yields CDR1 DFQATT and CDR2 SNEGSKA (reference sequence). The trim removed 1 base at V and 4 bases at J, leaving 5 bases unmatched. CDR3 in DNA: TGCAGTGCTAGAGCCGCGGACAGGGGGCTCTATGGCTACACCTTC. Translating it yields CSARAADRGLYGYTF.

This clonotype came up many times. This sequence joins TRBV20-1 and TRBJ2-3; 13 bases are shared with TRBD2. Trimming took 1 base from V and 4 from J; bases not matched to a gene: 8. The CDR3 is made up of 17 amino acids. Germline loops: CDR1 DFQATT, CDR2 SNEGSKA (reference sequence). CDR3 nucleotide sequence: TGCAGTGCTAGAGTCCCAGGACTAGCGGGAGTGGCAGATACGCAGTATTTT. Protein: CSARVPGLAGVADTQYF.

The chain links TRBV5-1 to TRBJ1-1; D is possibly TRBD1 (5 bases). The germline V and J ends were trimmed by 5 bases and 0 bases, with 14 bases remaining between them. Germline CDR1 is SGHRS and CDR2 is YFSETQ. The CDR3 length is 15 residues. This CDR3 reads CASSQGQGMNTEAFF. DNA for the CDR3: TGCGCCAGCAGTCAAGGTCAGGGCATGAACACTGAAGCTTTCTTT.

This clonotype occurred a few times. The chain couples TRBV5-5 to TRBJ2-2, with unresolved D. The CDR3 is 12 amino acids. Germline V gene lookup returns CDR1 SGHKS and CDR2 YYEKEE (reference sequence). V lost 0 bases and J lost 9, with 6 bases in between. The CDR3 DNA is TGTGCCAGCAGCTTGGACACTCGGGAGCTGTTTTTT. This gives the protein CASSLDTRELFF.

This clonotype was picked up many times. The junction departs from germline at one end; a sequencing error may be responsible. V and J are TRBV28 and TRBJ1-1, with TRBD1 identical over 8 bases. The CDR3 is 15 residues long. The germline V gene has CDR1 MDHEN and CDR2 SYDVKM. CDR3 DNA sequence: TGTGTCAGCAGTCCGGACAGGGTTTGGAGCACTGAAGCTTTCTTT. Residues: CVSSPDRVWSTEAFF.

This chain uses TRBV7-2 with TRBJ1-1; 8 bases are a match to TRBD1. Germline V CDR1 and CDR2: SGHTA, FQGNSA. The CDR3 sequence is 19 residues long. V shed 0 bases and J 0 bases; nucleotides not matched to a gene: 12. CDR3 region: CASSLANFDRDRLNTEAFF. CDR3 sequence (DNA): TGTGCCAGCAGCTTAGCGAATTTCGACCGGGACAGGTTGAACACTGAAGCTTTCTTT.